The clone carrying this T cell receptor beta chain has a handful of counts. Its specificity is unknown. The data originate from a study of T cell repertoires in cytomegalovirus infection. TCRdb re-called the reads through MiXCR, storing one row per CDR3 protein. The table has around 69,000 distinct CDR3 sequences, about 26% seen once. The TCR was taken from a human donor in good health (CMV status not recorded). Some clones in this sample may be carry-over from other donors' samples. The sequenced sample was CD8+ T cells from cultured PBMCs, obtained from culture after CMV antigen stimulation.

The CDR3 protein is CASLWAGGSGYNEQFF. The CDR3 DNA follows: TGTGCCAGCTTATGGGCGGGAGGGTCAGGATACAATGAGCAGTTCTTC. V gene TRBV7-9 combines with J gene TRBJ2-1; 9 nucleotides align to TRBD2. The CDR3 contains 16 residues. CDR1 SEHNR and CDR2 FQNEAQ come from the germline V gene (reference sequence). The V and J ends lost 8 bases and 4 bases, in that order; junction bases with no gene match: 12.